This is a list of T cell receptor beta chains from one sample in a study of PD-L1 blockade in urothelial cancer. Produced via immunoSEQ multiplex PCR; TCRdb's table is partial and in-frame only. The data show tens of thousands of clones, roughly 90% seen once. Sequenced here: PBMCs, sampled around atezolizumab (anti-PD-L1) treatment. Source of these receptors: a man in his fifties or sixties with urothelial cancer. Each CDR3 is given with its conserved first and last residue. D genes are given only for firm matches. The size entry is marked missing in some rows and otherwise reads once, few, many or a size class.

d_call: -
j_call: TRBJ1-2
clone_size: once
v_call: TRBV28
cdr3_aa: CASSLSLYGYTF
cdr3_nt: TGTGCCAGCAGTTTATCCCTATATGGCTACACCTTC

d_call: TRBD2
j_call: TRBJ2-1
clone_size: -
v_call: TRBV5-8
cdr3_aa: CASSLGLAGGRWSEQFF
cdr3_nt: TGTGCCAGCAGCTTGGGACTAGCGGGGGGTAGGTGGAGTGAGCAGTTCTTC

d_call: -
j_call: TRBJ1-2
clone_size: -
v_call: TRBV5-1
cdr3_aa: CASSLGQRDFYGYTF
cdr3_nt: TGCGCCAGCAGCTTGGGACAGCGAGACTTCTATGGCTACACCTTC

d_call: -
j_call: TRBJ1-2
clone_size: -
v_call: TRBV28
cdr3_aa: CASSSGDGYGYTF
cdr3_nt: TGTGCCAGCAGTTCAGGGGATGGCTATGGCTACACCTTC

d_call: -
j_call: TRBJ2-1
clone_size: -
v_call: TRBV7-2
cdr3_aa: CASSSFDRGLHNEQFF
cdr3_nt: TGTGCCAGCAGCTCCTTCGACAGGGGACTACACAATGAGCAGTTCTTC

d_call: -
j_call: TRBJ2-7
clone_size: -
v_call: TRBV5-4
cdr3_aa: CASSFYTIGVEQYF
cdr3_nt: TGTGCCAGCAGCTTTTACACCATAGGGGTCGAGCAGTACTTC

d_call: TRBD1
j_call: TRBJ2-1
clone_size: -
v_call: TRBV2
cdr3_aa: CASRGDRVYNEQFF
cdr3_nt: TGTGCCAGCAGAGGGGACAGGGTTTACAATGAGCAGTTCTTC

d_call: TRBD1
j_call: TRBJ1-5
clone_size: once
v_call: TRBV7-3
cdr3_aa: CASSSLTGGPQHF
cdr3_nt: TGTGCCAGCAGCTCCCTGACAGGGGGGCCCCAGCATTTT

d_call: -
j_call: TRBJ2-2
clone_size: -
v_call: TRBV21-1
cdr3_aa: CASRLDTGELFF
cdr3_nt: TGTGCCAGCAGGTTAGACACCGGGGAGCTGTTTTTT

d_call: -
j_call: TRBJ1-1
clone_size: -
v_call: TRBV30
cdr3_aa: CAWALLYEAFF
cdr3_nt: TGTGCCTGGGCCCTGCTATATGAAGCTTTCTTT